The T cell receptor (beta chain) described here comes from a study of Graves' ophthalmopathy and Graves' hyperthyroidism. The study amplified TCR beta CDR3 regions using RNA transcripts. HTBI-primed RT-PCR formed the first round, and a multiplex PCR formed the second. TCRdb processed the multiplex PCR reads anew with MiXCR; each CDR3 protein has one entry. The table lists approximately 700,000 distinct CDR3 sequences, 40% of them singletons. The TCR comes from an adult man with Graves' ophthalmopathy. Sequencing input: peripheral blood.

CDR3 nucleotides: TGCGCCAGCAGTAGGAGTAGTATAATGGGTCTGAGGGATGGCTACACCTTC. It encodes CASSRSSIMGLRDGYTF. The chain joins TRBV10-2 to TRBJ1-2; D not certain. The V end was cut by 5 bases, the J end by 6 bases, with 25 bases between. The CDR3 is 17 amino acids. Germline V gene data show CDR1 as WSHSY and CDR2 as SAAADI.